Shown below are 2 T cell receptor beta chains from a single sample sequenced in a study of cytomegalovirus exposure and HLA in healthy donors. The PCR ran on 60 Vbeta and 13 Jbeta primers. Sequencing used immunoSEQ multiplex PCR; TCRdb keeps in-frame clones, though not all of them. The sample has under 200,000 clones, about 81% seen once. The material sequenced was PBMCs. Every receptor here comes from a woman under 30 in good health and CMV-seronegative.

The rearrangement links TRBV19 to TRBJ2-7; 9 bases fit TRBD2. This CDR3 comprises 16 residues. The junction had 14 bases not matched to a gene; V was cut back by 5 bases and J by 6 bases. The germline CDR1 and CDR2 sequences are LNHDA and SQIVND (reference sequence). The CDR3 coding sequence is TGTGCCAGTAGTTCTTTCCTGGTAGCGGGAGCGGGCGAGCAGTACTTC. The encoded protein is CASSSFLVAGAGEQYF.

Written as DNA, the CDR3 is TGCGCCAGCAGCTTACGGACAGGGGCGAACACTGAAGCTTTCTTT. Translated, it gives CASSLRTGANTEAFF. The chain links TRBV5-1 to TRBJ1-1; 9 nucleotides match TRBD1. The V gene end was trimmed by 2 bases and the J gene end by 1 base; junction bases not matched to a gene: 3. The germline gives CDR1 SGHRS, CDR2 YFSETQ. The CDR3 totals 15 residues.